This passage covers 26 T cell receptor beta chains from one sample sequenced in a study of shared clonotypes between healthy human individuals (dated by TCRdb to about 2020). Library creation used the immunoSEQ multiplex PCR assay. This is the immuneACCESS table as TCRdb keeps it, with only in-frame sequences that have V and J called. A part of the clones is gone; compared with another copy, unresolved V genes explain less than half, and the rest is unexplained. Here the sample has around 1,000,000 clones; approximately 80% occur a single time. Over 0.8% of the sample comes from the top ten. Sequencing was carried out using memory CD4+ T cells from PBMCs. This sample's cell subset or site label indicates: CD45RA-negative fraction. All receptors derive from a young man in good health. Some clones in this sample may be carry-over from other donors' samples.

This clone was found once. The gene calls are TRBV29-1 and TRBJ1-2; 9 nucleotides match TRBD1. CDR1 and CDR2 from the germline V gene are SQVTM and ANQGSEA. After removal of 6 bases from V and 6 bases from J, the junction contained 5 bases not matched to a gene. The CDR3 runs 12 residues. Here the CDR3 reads CSVTGGADGYTF. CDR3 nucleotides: TGCAGCGTCACAGGGGGCGCGGATGGCTACACCTTC.

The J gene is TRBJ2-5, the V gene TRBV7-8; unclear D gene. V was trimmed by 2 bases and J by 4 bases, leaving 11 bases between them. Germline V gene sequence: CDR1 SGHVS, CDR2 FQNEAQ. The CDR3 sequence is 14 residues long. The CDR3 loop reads CASSLRVVGETQYF. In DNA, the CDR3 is TGTGCCAGCAGCTTAAGGGTAGTAGGAGAGACCCAGTACTTC.

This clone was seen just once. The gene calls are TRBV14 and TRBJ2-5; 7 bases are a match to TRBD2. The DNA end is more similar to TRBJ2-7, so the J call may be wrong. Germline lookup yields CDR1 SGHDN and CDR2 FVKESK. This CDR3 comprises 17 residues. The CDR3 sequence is CASSLGTGGSESYEQYF. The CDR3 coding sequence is TGTGCCAGCAGCCTCGGAACCGGCGGGAGCGAATCCTACGAGCAGTACTTC.

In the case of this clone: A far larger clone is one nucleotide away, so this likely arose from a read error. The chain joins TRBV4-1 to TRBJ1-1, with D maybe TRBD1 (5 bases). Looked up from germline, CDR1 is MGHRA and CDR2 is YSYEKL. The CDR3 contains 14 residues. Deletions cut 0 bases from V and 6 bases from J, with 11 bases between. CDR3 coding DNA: TGCGCCAGCAGCCAAGAAAGGACGACAGCTGAAGCTTTCTTT. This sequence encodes CASSQERTTAEAFF.

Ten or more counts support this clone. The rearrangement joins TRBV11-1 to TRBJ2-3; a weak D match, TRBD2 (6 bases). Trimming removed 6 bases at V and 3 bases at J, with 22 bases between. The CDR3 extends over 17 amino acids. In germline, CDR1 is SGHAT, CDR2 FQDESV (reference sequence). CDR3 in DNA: TGTGCCAGCAGAGGATTGCAAGCGGGCCCAAGGACAGATACGCAGTATTTT. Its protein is CASRGLQAGPRTDTQYF.

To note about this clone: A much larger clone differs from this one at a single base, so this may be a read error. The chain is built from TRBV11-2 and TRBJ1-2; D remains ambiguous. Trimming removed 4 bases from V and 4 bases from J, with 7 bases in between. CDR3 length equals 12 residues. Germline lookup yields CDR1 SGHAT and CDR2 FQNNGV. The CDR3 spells CASSSEGYGYTF. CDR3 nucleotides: TGTGCCAGCAGCTCAGAAGGCTATGGCTACACCTTC. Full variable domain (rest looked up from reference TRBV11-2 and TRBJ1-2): EAGVAQSPRYKIIEKRQSVAFWCNPISGHATLYWYQQILGQGPKLLIQFQNNGVVDDSQLPKDRFSAERLKGVDSTLKIQPAKLEDSAVYLCASSSEGYGYTFGSGTRLTVV.

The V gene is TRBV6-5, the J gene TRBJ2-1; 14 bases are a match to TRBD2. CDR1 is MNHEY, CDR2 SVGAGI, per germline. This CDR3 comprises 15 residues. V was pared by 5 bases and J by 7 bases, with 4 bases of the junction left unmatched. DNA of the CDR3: TGTGCCAGCAGTCGACTAGCGGGAGGGAGTAATGAGCAGTTCTTC. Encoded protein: CASSRLAGGSNEQFF.

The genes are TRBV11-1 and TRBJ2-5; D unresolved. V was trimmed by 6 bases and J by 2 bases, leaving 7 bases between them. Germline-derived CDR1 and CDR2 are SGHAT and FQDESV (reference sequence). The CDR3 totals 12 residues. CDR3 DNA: TGTGCCAGCAGTCGACGGCAAGAGACCCAGTACTTC. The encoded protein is CASSRRQETQYF.

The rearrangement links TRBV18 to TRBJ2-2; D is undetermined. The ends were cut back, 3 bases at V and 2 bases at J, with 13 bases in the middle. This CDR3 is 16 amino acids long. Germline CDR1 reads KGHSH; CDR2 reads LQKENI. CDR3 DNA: TGTGCCAGCTCACCGCTCCTGTTAGAAAACACCGGGGAGCTGTTTTTT. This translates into CASSPLLLENTGELFF.

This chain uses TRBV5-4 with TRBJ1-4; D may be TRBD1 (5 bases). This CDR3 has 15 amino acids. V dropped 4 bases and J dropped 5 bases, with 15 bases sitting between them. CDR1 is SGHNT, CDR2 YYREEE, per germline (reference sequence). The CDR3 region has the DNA TGTGCCAGCAGCCCCTGGGGGGGGGTCAATGAAAAACTGTTTTTT. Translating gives CASSPWGGVNEKLFF. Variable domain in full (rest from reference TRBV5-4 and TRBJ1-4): ETGVTQSPTHLIKTRGQQVTLRCSSQSGHNTVSWYQQALGQGPQFIFQYYREEENGRGNFPPRFSGLQFPNYSSELNVNALELDDSALYLCASSPWGGVNEKLFFGSGTQLSVL.

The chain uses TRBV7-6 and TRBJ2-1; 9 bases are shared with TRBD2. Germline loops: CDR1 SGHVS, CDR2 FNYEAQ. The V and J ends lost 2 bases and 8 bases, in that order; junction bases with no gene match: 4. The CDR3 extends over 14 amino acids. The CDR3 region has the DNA TGTGCCAGCAGCTTATTAGCGGGAGAAGATGAGCAGTTCTTC. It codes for CASSLLAGEDEQFF.

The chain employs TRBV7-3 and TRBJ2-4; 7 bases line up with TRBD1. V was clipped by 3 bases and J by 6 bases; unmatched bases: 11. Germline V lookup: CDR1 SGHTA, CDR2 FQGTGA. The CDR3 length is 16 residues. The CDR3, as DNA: TGTGCCAGCAGCTTCAAAGGGGGCCCTACACCAAACATTCAGTACTTC. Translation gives CASSFKGGPTPNIQYF.

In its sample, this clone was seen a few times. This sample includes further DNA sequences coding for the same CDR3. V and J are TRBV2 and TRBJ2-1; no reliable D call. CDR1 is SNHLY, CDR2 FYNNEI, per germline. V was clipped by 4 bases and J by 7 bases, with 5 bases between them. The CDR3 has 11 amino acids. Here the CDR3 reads CASSVRNEQFF. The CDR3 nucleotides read TGTGCCAGCAGTGTTAGGAATGAGCAGTTCTTC.

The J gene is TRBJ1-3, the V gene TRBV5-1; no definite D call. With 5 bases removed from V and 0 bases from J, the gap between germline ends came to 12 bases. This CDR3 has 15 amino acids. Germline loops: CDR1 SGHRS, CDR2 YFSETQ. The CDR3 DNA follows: TGCGCCAGCAGTCTAGGACTGAGCTCTGGAAACACCATATATTTT. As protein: CASSLGLSSGNTIYF.

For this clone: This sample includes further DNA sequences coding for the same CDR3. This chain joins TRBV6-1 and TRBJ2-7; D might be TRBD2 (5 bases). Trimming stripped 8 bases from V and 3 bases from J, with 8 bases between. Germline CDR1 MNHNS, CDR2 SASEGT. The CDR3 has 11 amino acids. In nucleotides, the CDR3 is TGTGCCAGCGGGAGAGGCTACGAGCAGTACTTC. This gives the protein CASGRGYEQYF.

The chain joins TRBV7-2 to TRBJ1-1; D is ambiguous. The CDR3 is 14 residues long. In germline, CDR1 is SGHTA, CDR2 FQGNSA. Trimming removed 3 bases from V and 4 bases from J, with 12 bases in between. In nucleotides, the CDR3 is TGTGCCAGCAGCTTGCTAAGAAGTGGCACTGAAGCTTTCTTT. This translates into CASSLLRSGTEAFF.

The CDR3, as DNA: TGTGCCAGCAGCGCACAATGGGGGATCGGGGAGCTGTTTTTT. This codes for CASSAQWGIGELFF. This chain joins TRBV9 and TRBJ2-2; D possibly uses TRBD1 or TRBD2 (5 bases each). In germline, CDR1 is SGDLS, CDR2 YYNGEE. Trimming cost V 3 bases and J 7 bases, with 13 bases left between them. The CDR3 length is 14 residues. Combining the CDR3 with reference TRBV9 and TRBJ2-2 gives the whole variable domain DSGVTQTPKHLITATGQRVTLRCSPRSGDLSVYWYQQSLDQGLQFLIQYYNGEERAKGNILERFSAQQFPDLHSELNLSSLELGDSALYFCASSAQWGIGELFFGEGSRLTVL.

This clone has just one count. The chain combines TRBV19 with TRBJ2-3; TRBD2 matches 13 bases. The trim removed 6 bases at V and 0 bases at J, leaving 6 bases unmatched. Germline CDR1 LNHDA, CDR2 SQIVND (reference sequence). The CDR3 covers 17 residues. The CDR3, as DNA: TGTGCCAGTAGAGGACTAGCGGGAGTCCCTAGCACAGATACGCAGTATTTT. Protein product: CASRGLAGVPSTDTQYF.

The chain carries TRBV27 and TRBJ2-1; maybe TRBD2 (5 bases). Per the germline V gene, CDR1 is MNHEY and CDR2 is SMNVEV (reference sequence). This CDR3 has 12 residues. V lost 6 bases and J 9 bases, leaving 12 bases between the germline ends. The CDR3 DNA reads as TGTGCCAGCAGCCTGGACTGGCTTGAGCAGTTCTTC. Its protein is CASSLDWLEQFF.

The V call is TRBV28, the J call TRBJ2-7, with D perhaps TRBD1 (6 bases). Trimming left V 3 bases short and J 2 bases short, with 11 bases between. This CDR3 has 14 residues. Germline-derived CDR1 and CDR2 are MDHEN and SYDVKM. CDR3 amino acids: CASSFGQNPYEQYF. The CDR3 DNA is TGTGCCAGCAGTTTCGGACAGAACCCCTACGAGCAGTACTTC.

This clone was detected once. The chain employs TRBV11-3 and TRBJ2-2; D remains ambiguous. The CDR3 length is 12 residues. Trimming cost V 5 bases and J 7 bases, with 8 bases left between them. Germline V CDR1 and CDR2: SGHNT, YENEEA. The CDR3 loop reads CASSLLDGELFF. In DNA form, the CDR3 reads TGTGCCAGCAGCCTCCTCGACGGGGAGCTGTTTTTT.

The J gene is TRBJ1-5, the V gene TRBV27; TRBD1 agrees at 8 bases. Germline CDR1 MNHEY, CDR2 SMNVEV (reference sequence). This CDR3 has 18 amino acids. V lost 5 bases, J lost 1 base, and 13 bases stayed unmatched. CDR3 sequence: CASSPLSPGGGSNQPQHF. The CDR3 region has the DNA TGTGCCAGCAGTCCATTATCCCCAGGGGGCGGGAGCAATCAGCCCCAGCATTTT.

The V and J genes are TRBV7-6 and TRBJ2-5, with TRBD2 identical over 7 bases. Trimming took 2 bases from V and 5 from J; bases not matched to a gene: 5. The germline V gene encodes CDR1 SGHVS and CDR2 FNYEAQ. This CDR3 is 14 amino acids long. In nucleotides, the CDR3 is TGTGCCAGCAGCTTAATTCAGGGAGGGGAGACCCAGTACTTC. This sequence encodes CASSLIQGGETQYF.

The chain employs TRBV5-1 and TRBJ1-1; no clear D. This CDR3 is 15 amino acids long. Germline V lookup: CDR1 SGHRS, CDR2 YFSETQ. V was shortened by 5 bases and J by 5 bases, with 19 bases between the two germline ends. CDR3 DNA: TGCGCCAGCAGGCTGGATACGGGGAAAAATACTGAAGCTTTCTTT. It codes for CASRLDTGKNTEAFF.

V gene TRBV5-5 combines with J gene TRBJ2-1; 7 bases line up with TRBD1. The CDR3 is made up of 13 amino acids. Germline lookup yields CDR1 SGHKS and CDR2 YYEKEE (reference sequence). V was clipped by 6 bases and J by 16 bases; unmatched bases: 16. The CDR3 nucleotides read TGTGCCAGCACCTTACCTTCGACAGGGAGAACCTTCTTC. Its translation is CASTLPSTGRTFF.

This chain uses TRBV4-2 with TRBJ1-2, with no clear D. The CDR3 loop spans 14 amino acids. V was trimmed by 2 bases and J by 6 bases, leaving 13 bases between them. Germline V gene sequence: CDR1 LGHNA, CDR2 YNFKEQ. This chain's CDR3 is CASSQTYGLDGYTF. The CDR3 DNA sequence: TGTGCCAGCAGCCAAACTTACGGGCTCGATGGCTACACCTTC.